The rows below give T cell receptor beta chains drawn from one sample of a study of cytomegalovirus exposure and HLA in healthy donors. Repertoires were generated with immunoSEQ multiplex PCR, while TCRdb's copy carries only in-frame clones and drops some. The sample consists of 150,000 to 200,000 clones, roughly 80% of them appearing once. The specimen was PBMCs. The receptors stem from a female donor in good health and CMV-seronegative. Both conserved end residues are part of each CDR3. Each record gives: D gene, clone size, V gene, J gene, CDR3 DNA, CDR3 protein. The D gene is left open where the match is weak. Not all rows give a size; the values are once, few, many and, for expanded clones, a class.

d_gene: TRBD2; abundance: -; v_gene: TRBV29-1; j_gene: TRBJ2-3; CDR3nt: TGCAGCCCCAGACTAGCGGGGGGGCTAGATACGCAGTATTTT; CDR3aa: CSPRLAGGLDTQYF
d_gene: -; abundance: -; v_gene: TRBV9; j_gene: TRBJ2-3; CDR3nt: TGTGCCAGCAGCCTGACAGGATTCACAGATACGCAGTATTTT; CDR3aa: CASSLTGFTDTQYF
d_gene: TRBD2; abundance: -; v_gene: TRBV4-3; j_gene: TRBJ2-3; CDR3nt: TGCGCCAGCAGCCAAGATCCCCCTTTCGGGAGGGCCGGTAGCACAGATACGCAGTATTTT; CDR3aa: CASSQDPPFGRAGSTDTQYF
d_gene: -; abundance: -; v_gene: TRBV7-6; j_gene: TRBJ2-2; CDR3nt: TGTGCCAGCAGCTTGAGGGACGGGGAGCTGTTTTTT; CDR3aa: CASSLRDGELFF
d_gene: -; abundance: -; v_gene: TRBV7-8; j_gene: TRBJ1-1; CDR3nt: TGTGCCAGCAGCCGAGTGGGGGGTGGCACTGAAGCTTTCTTT; CDR3aa: CASSRVGGGTEAFF
d_gene: -; abundance: -; v_gene: TRBV6-6; j_gene: TRBJ1-5; CDR3nt: TGTGCCAGCAGTTACCGCACAGGAAAGGTGCAGCCCCAGCATTTT; CDR3aa: CASSYRTGKVQPQHF
d_gene: -; abundance: -; v_gene: TRBV12-5; j_gene: TRBJ2-5; CDR3nt: TGTGCTAGTGGTTTGGTCGCTACGCAAGAGACCCAGTACTTC; CDR3aa: CASGLVATQETQYF
d_gene: TRBD1; abundance: -; v_gene: TRBV30; j_gene: TRBJ2-2; CDR3nt: TGTGCTGGACAGGATGGGGAACCCGGGGAGCTGTTTTTT; CDR3aa: CAGQDGEPGELFF
d_gene: -; abundance: few; v_gene: TRBV18; j_gene: TRBJ1-1; CDR3nt: TGTGCCAGCTCACCACGGGGCGGGGGAACGGTCACTGAAGCTTTCTTT; CDR3aa: CASSPRGGGTVTEAFF
d_gene: -; abundance: -; v_gene: TRBV6-1; j_gene: TRBJ1-5; CDR3nt: TGTGCCAGCAGTCCTGGGGGGGGGAAAATGTCCCAGCATTTT; CDR3aa: CASSPGGGKMSQHF
d_gene: TRBD1; abundance: -; v_gene: TRBV27; j_gene: TRBJ1-2; CDR3nt: TGTGCCAGCAGTTCCATGGACAGGGTGTCCTATGGCTACACCTTC; CDR3aa: CASSSMDRVSYGYTF